The entry that follows covers one TCR beta chain sequence. This receptor's antigen is unknown. No base quality values were provided; no much bigger clone lies one nucleotide off. The record originates from a study of CD8 T cells in ankylosing spondylitis (dated 2017 in TCRdb). Study-level background: To find TCR variants linked to disease, the study profiled T cell receptor beta repertoires in ankylosing spondylitis patients and healthy donors. In total, the full study cohort was made up of about 110 healthy donors and 25 ankylosing spondylitis patients. Peripheral blood samples were taken, and synovial fluid was additionally collected from ankylosing spondylitis patients. Study-wide findings and limitations: The disease-linked clones had a CD8+ phenotype and were found at relatively low frequencies in peripheral blood. A TCR beta motif of several highly homologous amino acid variants appeared characteristic of blood from ankylosing spondylitis patients. Significant enrichment of the disease-linked clones was reported in matched synovial fluid samples from ankylosing spondylitis patients. Some motif variants were previously reported in synovial fluid and blood of reactive arthritis patients, suggesting common disease-initiation mechanisms.

Sequencing used an Illumina HiSeq 2500. Quantitative 5'-RACE with molecular barcodes was used to prepare TCR beta libraries. Processing in the source paper ran as follows. A new computational method based on a probabilistic model of VDJ rearrangement was used to identify disease-linked TCR variants. In TCRdb, the public reads were trimmed at Q25 with fastp and aligned with MiXCR, with productive beta chains retained. Every CDR3 protein is listed once, alongside the most common genes and DNA of its rows. The V and J calls shown here were made by TCRdb, not taken from the authors' results. The sample table lists a few hundred thousand distinct CDR3 sequences, approximately 8.2% of them with a count of one. The ten most abundant clones make up about 14% of the sample. Specimen: blood, either unsorted or a sorted T cell fraction (not recorded which). The receptor comes from a male donor with ankylosing spondylitis.

The CDR3 in this case is CASSFWAQNQPQHF. Here is the DNA: TGTGCCAGCAGTTTCTGGGCCCAAAATCAGCCCCAGCATTTT. The chain links TRBV12-3 or TRBV12-4 with TRBJ1-5, with the D gene not clear enough to name. Cut back by 3 bases and 4 bases, the V and J ends lie 10 bases apart. There are 14 amino acids in the CDR3, from cysteine to phenylalanine inclusive. Left in the record is the CDR3 DNA by itself, 42 bases read in frame from the first base.